These 18 T cell receptor beta chains share one sample of origin, sequenced in a study of T cell repertoires in cytomegalovirus infection. The antigens these receptors bind are not known. Each CDR3 protein is one row after TCRdb ran MiXCR on the reads. The top ten hold roughly 16% of the sample, which has hundreds of thousands of distinct CDR3 sequences, around a third seen once. Source: cultured PBMCs, taken from culture after CMV antigen stimulation. The receptors here all came from a human donor in good health (CMV status not recorded). Some clones in this sample may be carry-over from other donors' samples.

V usage is TRBV27 and J usage is TRBJ1-5; no reliable D call. CDR1 and CDR2 from the germline V gene are MNHEY and SMNVEV (reference sequence). The CDR3 length is 16 residues. V was pared by 2 bases and J by 1 base, with 12 bases between. The DNA for the CDR3 is TGTGCCAGCAGTTTAAAATCAGGCGGGAGCAATCAGCCCCAGCATTTT. This gives the protein CASSLKSGGSNQPQHF.

This clonotype was detected a few times. A junction end diverges from the germline sequence, so it may reflect a read error. The V and J genes are TRBV27 and TRBJ2-6; TRBD1 agrees at 11 bases. In germline, CDR1 is MNHEY, CDR2 SMNVEV (reference sequence). This CDR3 contains 20 residues. The CDR3 region is CASCLYPGTGGYSGANVLTF. The CDR3 region has the DNA TGTGCCAGCTGTTTGTACCCCGGGACAGGGGGTTACTCTGGGGCCAACGTCCTGACTTTC. Filled out from reference TRBV27 and TRBJ2-6, the complete variable domain reads EAQVTQNPRYLITVTGKKLTVTCSQNMNHEYMSWYRQDPGLGLRQIYYSMNVEVTDKGDVPEGYKVSRKEKRNFPLILESPSPNQTSLYFCASCLYPGTGGYSGANVLTFGAGSRLTVL.

In its sample, this clonotype was seen once. The rearrangement uses TRBV6-8 and TRBJ2-1, with D possibly called TRBD1 or TRBD2 (5 bases each). The length of the CDR3 is 17 residues. V lost 0 bases, J lost 9 bases, and 21 bases lay in between. The germline V gene has CDR1 MNHGY and CDR2 SAAAGT. The CDR3 nucleotides read TGTGCCAGCAGTTACTCGAAACGGGGACGGGGTCTCAGTGAGCAGTTCTTC. Translation gives CASSYSKRGRGLSEQFF.

The chain uses TRBV6-2 or TRBV6-3 and TRBJ2-2; 10 nucleotides align to TRBD2. V lost 8 bases, J lost 3 bases, and 9 bases stayed unmatched. CDR1 and CDR2 (germline): MNHEY, SVGEGT. The CDR3 has 16 residues. The CDR3 DNA reads TGTGCCAGCGGATTGCCTCTAGCGGGAGACACCGGGGAGCTGTTTTTT. As protein: CASGLPLAGDTGELFF.

J is TRBJ1-2 and V is TRBV12-3 or TRBV12-4; D not resolved. V was clipped by 3 bases and J by 2 bases, with 7 bases between them. The CDR3 covers 13 residues. The CDR3 is CASSLNTNYGYTF. The CDR3 DNA sequence: TGTGCCAGCAGTTTGAACACAAACTATGGCTACACCTTC.

This clonotype appeared a few times. The chain couples TRBV4-3 to TRBJ1-3; D is perhaps TRBD1 (5 bases). The V and J ends lost 0 bases and 4 bases respectively, with 10 bases between them. The CDR3 sequence is 15 residues long. Germline V gene data show CDR1 as LGHNA and CDR2 as YSLEER. The CDR3: CASSQDEWGGNTIYF. The CDR3 DNA reads TGCGCCAGCAGCCAAGATGAGTGGGGGGGAAACACCATATATTTT.

This clonotype was seen more than once but under ten times. This chain connects TRBV5-6 to TRBJ2-4, with a possible D match to TRBD1 (5 bases). Germline CDR1 and CDR2: SGHDT and YYEEEE. The CDR3 is 15 residues long. Trimming removed 4 bases from V and 1 base from J, with 12 bases in between. CDR3 in amino acids: CASSAVGRAKNIQYF. DNA of the CDR3: TGTGCCAGCAGCGCCGTGGGGCGGGCCAAAAACATTCAGTACTTC.

The table lists this clonotype with a few counts. The chain employs TRBV12-3 or TRBV12-4 and TRBJ2-7; 8 bases agree with TRBD2. The CDR3 runs 16 residues. The V segment lost 5 bases and the J segment 2 bases; nucleotides outside the gene matches: 11. CDR3 nucleotide sequence: TGTGCCAGCAGTCCCCTCAAAGGAGCGGGGGCCTACGAGCAGTACTTC. Translation: CASSPLKGAGAYEQYF.

This clonotype has only one observation. The chain is built from TRBV29-1 and TRBJ1-1; TRBD1 agrees at 9 bases. The germline V gene has CDR1 SQVTM and CDR2 ANQGSEA. With V trimmed by 5 bases and J by 3 bases, 4 bases remained unmatched. The CDR3 loop spans 13 amino acids. The CDR3 is CSVPGQGDTEAFF. In DNA, the CDR3 is TGCAGCGTTCCGGGACAGGGCGACACTGAAGCTTTCTTT.

This clonotype came up once. This chain uses TRBV2 with TRBJ1-2; D not resolved. Germline V gene data show CDR1 as SNHLY and CDR2 as FYNNEI. Trimming stripped 6 bases from V and 0 bases from J, with 8 bases between. The CDR3 is 13 amino acids. CDR3 protein: CASRGRPNYGYTF. The CDR3 DNA reads as TGTGCCAGCAGAGGCAGGCCTAACTATGGCTACACCTTC.

The chain links TRBV20-1 to TRBJ2-1; TRBD2 agrees at 10 bases. Germline lookup yields CDR1 DFQATT and CDR2 SNEGSKA (reference sequence). CDR3 length: 16 amino acids. Germline trimming cut 3 bases from V and 4 bases from J; bases unmatched to any gene: 9. CDR3: CSASPVTSGDYNEQFF. CDR3 nucleotides: TGCAGTGCTAGCCCAGTCACTAGCGGGGATTACAATGAGCAGTTCTTC.

This clonotype came up a few times. V usage is TRBV20-1 and J usage is TRBJ1-2; D call uncertain. The CDR3 sequence is 15 residues long. The germline V and J ends were trimmed by 3 bases and 1 base, with 15 bases remaining between them. CDR1 is DFQATT, CDR2 SNEGSKA, per germline (reference sequence). Here the CDR3 DNA reads TGCAGTGCTAGCTTAGACGGCGGCAGTAACTATGGCTACACCTTC. Its translation is CSASLDGGSNYGYTF.

The chain links TRBV27 to TRBJ1-1, with no clear D. CDR3 length equals 16 residues. Trimming cost V 0 bases and J 1 base, with 12 bases left between them. CDR1 and CDR2 (germline): MNHEY, SMNVEV (reference sequence). CDR3 residues: CASSLSTFAGNTEAFF. In DNA, the CDR3 is TGTGCCAGCAGTTTATCCACTTTTGCAGGGAACACTGAAGCTTTCTTT.

The table lists this clonotype with many counts. The chain joins TRBV7-2 to TRBJ1-5; the D is unclear. Trimming removed 1 base at V and 4 bases at J, with 2 bases between. Germline V lookup: CDR1 SGHTA, CDR2 FQGNSA. This CDR3 comprises 12 residues. For the CDR3, the DNA is TGTGCCAGCAGCTTAGTTAATCAGCCCCAGCATTTT. This translates into CASSLVNQPQHF.

The chain has TRBV4-3 and TRBJ1-2; D is perhaps TRBD1 (5 bases). V lost 4 bases to trimming and J lost 8 bases, with 20 bases between them. This CDR3 region has 15 residues. CDR1 and CDR2 from the germline V gene are LGHNA and YSLEER. CDR3 loop: CASSPGTGEIFGYTF. The CDR3 DNA is TGCGCCAGCAGCCCCGGGACCGGCGAAATATTCGGCTACACCTTC.

The CDR3 reads CASSLRRKNTEAFF. Here the CDR3 DNA reads TGTGCCAGCAGCTTGCGCAGGAAGAACACTGAAGCTTTCTTT. The chain links TRBV5-5 to TRBJ1-1; D remains ambiguous. Trimming took 1 base from V and 1 from J, leaving 8 bases between them. Germline V gives CDR1 SGHKS, CDR2 YYEKEE (reference sequence). This CDR3 is built from 14 residues.

Concerning this clonotype: This CDR3 is missing its conserved last phenylalanine or tryptophan, likely due to a read error. The chain joins TRBV7-8 to TRBJ2-7, with 10 bases lining up with TRBD2. The germline V gene encodes CDR1 SGHVS and CDR2 FQNEAQ. This CDR3 is 19 amino acids long. The V segment lost 2 bases and the J segment 3 bases; nucleotides outside the gene matches: 16. The CDR3 nucleotides are TGTGCCAGCAGCTTAACGGGGTACCTTGAACTAGCGGGACGCTACGAGCAGTACATC. As protein: CASSLTGYLELAGRYEQYI.

J is TRBJ2-5 and V is TRBV7-9; D assignment may be TRBD1 or TRBD2 (6 bases each). Germline loops: CDR1 SEHNR, CDR2 FQNEAQ (reference sequence). Deletions cut 6 bases from V and 2 bases from J, with 19 bases between. CDR3 length equals 16 residues. CDR3 sequence reads: CASRRAAGTIQETQYF. CDR3 in DNA: TGTGCCAGCAGACGGGCGGCGGGGACAATACAAGAGACCCAGTACTTC. Supplemented by reference TRBV7-9 and TRBJ2-5, the full variable domain reads DTGVSQNPRHKITKRGQNVTFRCDPISEHNRLYWYRQTLGQGPEFLTYFQNEAQLEKSRLLSDRFSAERPKGSFSTLEIQRTEQGDSAMYLCASRRAAGTIQETQYFGPGTRLLVL.